Listed below are T cell receptor beta chains from one sample, sequenced in a study of cytomegalovirus exposure and HLA in healthy donors. The data were produced by immunoSEQ multiplex PCR, yet TCRdb's version contains in-frame clones alone and is incomplete. The table records over 100,000 clones, roughly 86% of them present only once. Sequencing was performed on PBMCs. These receptors came from a woman aged 18-30 years in good health and CMV-seronegative. Each CDR3 is given with its conserved first and last residue.

cdr3_aa v_call cdr3_length
CASSTGTSGSLSGDTQYF TRBV7-3 18
CASMIPDSYSGANVLTF TRBV2 17
CASPESRAGNTEAFF TRBV6-1 15
CASSPRDRSTGELFF TRBV5-1 15
CASSVGQGDGEQFF TRBV9 14
CASSVGSRVEETQYF TRBV9 15
CASKRSTSTDTQYF TRBV10-2 14
CAWSGTKGGYNEQFF TRBV30 15
CASSLAPGLAGGNEQFF TRBV7-8 17
CASSSAKQGPGELFF TRBV25-1 15
CASSQDKGLGPDKQFF TRBV4-2 16
CASSYGTSLVNEQFF TRBV28 15
CASSPWTGYEQYF TRBV4-3 13
CASSLTPGGGTGEFF TRBV7-3 15
CATSRDYGRARNEQFF TRBV15 16
CASSFQRNSRYF TRBV28 12
CASSLTGSTDTQYF TRBV28 14
CAWSEATGFEAFF TRBV30 13
CASSINRVPTEAFF TRBV19 14
CASSHDRGPNTEAFF TRBV6-5 15
CASSLLRPGNTEAFF TRBV28 15
CASSQGPGDEQYF TRBV14 13
CASSDTGTSLSEQFF TRBV6-4 15
CASSRPDRGTEAFF TRBV27 14
CATEPAGVSTDTQYF TRBV19 15
CASSFQALADETQYF TRBV13 15
CASSVQGAIGTDTQYF TRBV6-1 16
CASSRADRGWTEAFF TRBV4-2 15
CASSAGQFGPQHF TRBV2 13
CASSLRAGGFYEQYF TRBV7-3 15
CASSFTSGSLQETQYF TRBV5-4 16
CASSLLPQETQYF TRBV5-6 13
CASSPGGSSQYF TRBV18 12
CASSPAGTGNSPLHF TRBV19 15
CASSAQPLAGGTYNEQFF TRBV9 18
CASSLAGADTQYF TRBV7-2 13
CASSETSGSSYEQYF TRBV6-1 15
CASSRIGPLEQGDSGYTF TRBV14 18
CASSITGVGQPQHF TRBV6-6 14
CASSFPNNYGYTF TRBV5-4 13
CASSLEGQNNSPLHF TRBV5-1 15
CASSERSHYGYTF TRBV6-1 13
CASREDDYHTGELFF TRBV6-4 15
CASSADRINYGYTF TRBV19 14
CASSQVAEGGSYEQYF TRBV4-2 16
CSAPQSGEQYF TRBV20-1 11
CSVEVSGSQPQHF TRBV29-1 13
CASSKSGPNEQYF TRBV19 13
CASSRVGGNTEAFF TRBV28 14
CASSLGRTGQVNNQPQHF TRBV7-9 18
CASSPPLRGRADTQYF TRBV27 16
CASRQLGQGGSYTF TRBV6-6 14